These T cell receptor beta chains were read from a single sample in a study of blood T cell repertoires in COVID-19. Repertoires were generated with immunoSEQ multiplex PCR, while TCRdb's copy carries only in-frame clones and drops some. The data show 240,000 or so clones, around 85% seen once. The sequencing sample was made of peripheral blood. The receptors originated from a woman older than 75 with acute or convalescent COVID-19. CDR3s include the opening cysteine and the closing phenylalanine or tryptophan. D genes are given only for firm matches. A row's size may be missing; if present it is once, few, many or a size class.

>TRBV4-1|TRBD2|few|TRBJ2-5
TGCGCCAGCACGAGGGCTAGCGGTGAACCCCGCGGGACCCAGTACTTC
CASTRASGEPRGTQYF
>TRBV18|TRBD1|few|TRBJ2-2
TGTGCCAGCTCACCGGACAGGGCTGATACCGGGGAGCTGTTTTTT
CASSPDRADTGELFF
>TRBV19|TRBD1|.|TRBJ1-1
TGTGCCAGTAGTGTACAGGGGGCCGGGAGCACTGAAGCTTTCTTT
CASSVQGAGSTEAFF
>TRBV6-6|TRBD1|few|TRBJ1-5
TGTGCCAGCAGTTACGGACAGGGGGAAAATGGGCAGCCCCAGCATTTT
CASSYGQGENGQPQHF
>TRBV10-1|.|.|TRBJ1-1
TGCGCCAGCAGTGGTTGGGAGGGGAACACTGAAGCTTTCTTT
CASSGWEGNTEAFF
>TRBV7-8|TRBD1|.|TRBJ1-3
TGTGCCAGCAGCTTAGTTAGGACAGGGGCAGGAAACACCATATATTTT
CASSLVRTGAGNTIYF
>TRBV30|TRBD1|.|TRBJ2-3
TGTGCCTGGAGTGCGGGACAGCCTCGCTTAGGGTCAGATACGCAGTATTTT
CAWSAGQPRLGSDTQYF
>TRBV27|TRBD1|few|TRBJ2-7
TGTGCCAGCAGTTCCGGGACAGGGCGGTACGAGCAGTACTTC
CASSSGTGRYEQYF
>TRBV4-2|TRBD2|few|TRBJ2-3
TGTGCCAGCACCCTGACTAGCGGGGGGGCCATGATTACAGATACGCAGTATTTT
CASTLTSGGAMITDTQYF
>TRBV3-1/TRBV3-2|TRBD2|.|TRBJ2-3
TGTGCCAGCAGCCAGGCGAGCGGGGGGCCAGGGACAGATACGCAGTATTTT
CASSQASGGPGTDTQYF
>TRBV11-3|.|.|TRBJ2-4
TGTGCCAGCAGCTTATCCGGTTCAAACATTCAGTACTTC
CASSLSGSNIQYF
>TRBV5-6|TRBD1|.|TRBJ2-2
TGTGCCAGCAGCAAGGGACAGCTCACCGGGGAGCTGTTTTTT
CASSKGQLTGELFF
>TRBV2|.|.|TRBJ1-3
TGTGCCAGCAGTGTTGGCCTCAGCTCTGGAAACACCATATATTTT
CASSVGLSSGNTIYF
>TRBV6-1|.|once|TRBJ2-6
TGTGCCAGCAGTGAAGCGCTCGGGGCTGGGGCCAACGTCCTGACTTTC
CASSEALGAGANVLTF
>TRBV10-3|TRBD2|.|TRBJ2-3
TGTGCCATCAGCCTGACTAGCAGCACAGATACGCAGTATTTT
CAISLTSSTDTQYF
>TRBV11-2|.|.|TRBJ2-7
TGTGCCAGCAGAGACGACCGGGGATACTCCTACGAGCAGTACTTC
CASRDDRGYSYEQYF
>TRBV7-2|.|.|TRBJ1-2
TGTGCCAGCAGCATCCCTCCCTCTAATAACTATGGCTACACCTTC
CASSIPPSNNYGYTF
>TRBV2|.|.|TRBJ2-2
TGTGCCAGCAGTGCCGTGTTTGTCGGGGAGCTGTTTTTT
CASSAVFVGELFF
>TRBV11-2|TRBD2|.|TRBJ2-3
TGTGCCAGCAGCTCAAGCGGGGGGGTTCACACAGATACGCAGTATTTT
CASSSSGGVHTDTQYF
>TRBV12-3/TRBV12-4|.|.|TRBJ1-5
TGTGCCCTCCCCTTTTGTGGGGGGCAGCCCCAGCATTTT
CALPFCGGQPQHF